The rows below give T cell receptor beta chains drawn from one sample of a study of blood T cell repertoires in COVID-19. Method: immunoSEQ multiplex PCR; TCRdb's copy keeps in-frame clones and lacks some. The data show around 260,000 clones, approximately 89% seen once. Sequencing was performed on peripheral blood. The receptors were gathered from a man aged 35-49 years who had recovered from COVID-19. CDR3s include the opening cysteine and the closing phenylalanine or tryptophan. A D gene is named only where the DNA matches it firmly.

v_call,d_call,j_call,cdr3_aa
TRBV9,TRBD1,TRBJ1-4,CASSVGEGALTNEKLFF
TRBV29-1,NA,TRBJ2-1,CSAHYRDRQGGNEQFF
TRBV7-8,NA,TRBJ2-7,CASSQDVRPSYEQYF
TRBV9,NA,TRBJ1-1,CASSVAGGAVTEAFF
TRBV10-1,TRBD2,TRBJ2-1,CASSDSSGAVNEQFF
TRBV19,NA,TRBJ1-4,CASSIPGGNGPNEKLFF
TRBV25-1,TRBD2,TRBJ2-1,CASSEAGGVYNEQFF
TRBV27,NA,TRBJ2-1,CASTSPGSSGRKQFF
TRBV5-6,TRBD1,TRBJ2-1,CASSQGQGANNEQFF
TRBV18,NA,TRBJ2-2,CASSSLMGPDTGELFF
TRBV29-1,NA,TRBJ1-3,CSVETGLSGNTIYF
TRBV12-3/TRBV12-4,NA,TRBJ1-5,CASSQGGMQPQHF
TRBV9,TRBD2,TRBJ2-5,CASSGLAGAETQYF
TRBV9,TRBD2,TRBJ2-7,CASSLERSGGYEQYF
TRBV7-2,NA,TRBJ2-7,CASSQGGTDYEQYF
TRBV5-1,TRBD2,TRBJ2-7,CASSLAATSGTYEQYF
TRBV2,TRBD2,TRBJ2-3,CASSDGAGGPTQYF
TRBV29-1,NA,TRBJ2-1,CSVERSGSYNEQFF
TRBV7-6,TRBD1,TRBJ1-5,CASSFGTGPGQPQHF
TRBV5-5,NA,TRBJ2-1,CASSFDSSPYNEQFF
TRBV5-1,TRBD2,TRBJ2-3,CASAERGNTDTQYF
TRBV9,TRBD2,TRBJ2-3,CASSPRLAGGGPSTDTQYF
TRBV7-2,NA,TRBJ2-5,CASSSGLAPTQYF
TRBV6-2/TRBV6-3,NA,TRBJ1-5,CASSRHTSNQPQHF
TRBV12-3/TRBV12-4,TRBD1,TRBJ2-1,CASSRDRVWEQFF
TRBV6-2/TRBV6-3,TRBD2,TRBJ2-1,CASSYGFGLAGGPIYNEQFF
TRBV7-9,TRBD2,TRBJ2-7,CASSLGRVTSGTYEQYF
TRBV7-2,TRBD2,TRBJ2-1,CASSLEIAGGQNEQFF
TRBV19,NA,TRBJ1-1,CASNGGQWTEAFF
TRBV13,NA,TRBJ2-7,CASSGGRREQYF
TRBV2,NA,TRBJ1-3,CASSALDRSGNTIYF
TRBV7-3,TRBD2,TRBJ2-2,CASSLRPTSGRGANTGELFF
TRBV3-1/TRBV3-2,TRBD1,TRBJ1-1,CASSPGQQNTEAFF
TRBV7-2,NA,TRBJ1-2,CASSSWTETNYGYTF
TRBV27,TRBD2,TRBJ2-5,CASAGTSGSEGETQYF
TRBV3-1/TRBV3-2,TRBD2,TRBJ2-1,CASSLFLLTSGTHNEQFF
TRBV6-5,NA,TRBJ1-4,CASSYSAVNEKLFF
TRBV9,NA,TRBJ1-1,CASGPRGLNTEAFF
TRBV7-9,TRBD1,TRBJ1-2,CASSSGQGYGYTF
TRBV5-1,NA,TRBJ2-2,CASSLVAGELFF
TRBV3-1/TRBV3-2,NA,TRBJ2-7,CASSPIGASYEQYF
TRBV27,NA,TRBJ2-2,CASSNGGTTGELFF
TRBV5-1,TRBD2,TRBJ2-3,CASSLGLAGGPDTQYF
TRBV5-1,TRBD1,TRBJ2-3,CASSMTGGVDTQYF
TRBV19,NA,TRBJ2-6,CASSISRTVRAKAF
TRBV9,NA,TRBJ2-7,CASSAKQGSYEQYF
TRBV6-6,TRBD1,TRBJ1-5,CASSSGQGPQHF